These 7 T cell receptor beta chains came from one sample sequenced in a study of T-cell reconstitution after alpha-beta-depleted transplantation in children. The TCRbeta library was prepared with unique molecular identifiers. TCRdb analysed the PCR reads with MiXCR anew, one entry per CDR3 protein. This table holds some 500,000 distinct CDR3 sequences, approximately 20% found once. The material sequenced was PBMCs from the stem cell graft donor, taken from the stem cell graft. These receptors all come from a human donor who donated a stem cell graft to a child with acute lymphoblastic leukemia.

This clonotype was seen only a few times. The CDR3 sequence is CSANERGSYNEQFF. CDR3 nucleotides: TGCAGTGCTAACGAGCGGGGGTCCTACAATGAGCAGTTCTTC. The V call is TRBV20-1, the J call TRBJ2-1; 8 bases fit TRBD2. J gave up 1 base and V 4 bases, and 3 bases lay outside the gene matches. CDR1 is DFQATT and CDR2 is SNEGSKA in the germline V gene (reference sequence). The CDR3 has 14 residues.

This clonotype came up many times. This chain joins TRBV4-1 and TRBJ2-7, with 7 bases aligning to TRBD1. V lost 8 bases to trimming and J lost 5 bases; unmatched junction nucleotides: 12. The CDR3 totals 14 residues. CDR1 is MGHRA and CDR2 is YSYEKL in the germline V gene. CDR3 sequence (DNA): TGCGCCAGCTCCTCTTTGACAGGGTTTAACGAGCAGTACTTC. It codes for CASSSLTGFNEQYF.

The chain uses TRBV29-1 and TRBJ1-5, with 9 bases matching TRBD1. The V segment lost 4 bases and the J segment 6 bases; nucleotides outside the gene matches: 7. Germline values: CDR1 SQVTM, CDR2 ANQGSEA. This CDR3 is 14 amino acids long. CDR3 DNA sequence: TGCAGCGTTGGACAACAGGGGGCGAGTCAGCCCCAGCATTTT. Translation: CSVGQQGASQPQHF.

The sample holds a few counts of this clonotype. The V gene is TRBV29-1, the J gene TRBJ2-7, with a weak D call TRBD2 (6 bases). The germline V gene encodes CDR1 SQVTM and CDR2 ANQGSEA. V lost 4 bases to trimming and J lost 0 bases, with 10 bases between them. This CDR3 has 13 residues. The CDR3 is CSVVAASSYEQYF. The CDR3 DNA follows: TGCAGCGTTGTAGCGGCGAGCTCCTACGAGCAGTACTTC.

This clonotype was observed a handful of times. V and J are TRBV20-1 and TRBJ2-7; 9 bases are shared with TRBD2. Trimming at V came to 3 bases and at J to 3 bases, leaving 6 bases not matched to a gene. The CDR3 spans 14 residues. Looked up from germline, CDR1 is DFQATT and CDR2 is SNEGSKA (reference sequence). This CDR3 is CSARVAGVVYEQYF. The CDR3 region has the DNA TGCAGTGCTAGGGTAGCGGGAGTGGTCTACGAGCAGTACTTC.

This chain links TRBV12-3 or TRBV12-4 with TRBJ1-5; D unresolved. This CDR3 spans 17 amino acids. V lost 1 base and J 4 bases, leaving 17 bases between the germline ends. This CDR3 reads CASSLGSRTRRNQPQHF. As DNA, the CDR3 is TGTGCCAGCAGTTTAGGGTCCAGGACCCGGAGGAATCAGCCCCAGCATTTT.

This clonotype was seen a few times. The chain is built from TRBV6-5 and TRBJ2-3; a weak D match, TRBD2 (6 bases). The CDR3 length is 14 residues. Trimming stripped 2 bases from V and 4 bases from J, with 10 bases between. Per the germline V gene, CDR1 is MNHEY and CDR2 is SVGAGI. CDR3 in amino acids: CASSYRTTPDTQYF. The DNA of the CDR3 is TGTGCCAGCAGTTACAGGACTACCCCAGATACGCAGTATTTT.